This TCR beta chain was recorded in a study of blood T cell repertoires in COVID-19. In the study overall: Material from acute and convalescent COVID-19 was sourced from the United States, Italy and Spain.

As handled by the study authors: Nucleated cell number was recorded as an estimate derived from reference gene primer amplification. Only in-frame clones appear in the TCRdb table, and some are missing; sequencing was by immunoSEQ multiplex PCR. V and J calls and clone size are those listed in that table; D and trimming were worked out from the DNA. Of fewer than 100,000 clones in the sample, around 90% were seen once. The CDR3 totals 17 residues. Germline V gene lookup returns CDR1 MGHDK and CDR2 SYGVNS. Trimming cost V 4 bases and J 0 bases, with 17 bases left between them. The chain uses TRBV25-1 and TRBJ2-3, with a possible D match to TRBD2 (7 bases). The receptor's source is a woman older than 75 with acute or convalescent COVID-19. The sample taken for sequencing was peripheral blood. The CDR3 sequence is CASSAPPGGASTDTQYF. CDR3 in DNA: TGTGCCAGCAGTGCACCCCCTGGGGGGGCTAGCACAGATACGCAGTATTTT.